The entry that follows covers one T cell receptor (beta chain) sequence. Its antigen is currently unknown. The sample comes from a study of STAT5B mutations in CD4+ large granular lymphocyte leukemia. Study-wide findings and caveats: Higher CD4+ than CD8+ T-LGLL clonality might reflect small sample size. Patient CD4-sorted repertoires looked more clonal than healthy CD4+ repertoires, even without putative leukemic clones. 8/27 top patient clones versus 2/35 control clones were TRBV06-family.

The repertoire was sequenced with immunoSEQ multiplex PCR; TCRdb's copy has only in-frame clones and lacks some. The sample includes fewer than 40,000 clones, around four fifths of them seen just once. With V trimmed by 2 bases and J by 5 bases, 1 base remained unmatched. Germline V gene data show CDR1 as WNHNN and CDR2 as SYGVQD (reference sequence). CDR3 length: 14 amino acids. The chain carries TRBV10-1 and TRBJ2-2; 8 bases fit TRBD1. The TCR was taken from a human donor in good health. The sequenced sample was CD4+ T cells from blood buffy coats. CDR3: CASSEHRGTGELFF. In DNA, the CDR3 is TGCGCCAGCAGTGAGCACAGGGGGACCGGGGAGCTGTTTTTT.